This T cell receptor beta chain was identified during a study of CXCR3-negative and CXCR3-positive naive CD8 T cells. Study-wide findings and caveats: The TRBV-TRBJ usage of naive CXCR3-negative and CXCR3-positive cells was similar, but that of memory cells differed. The TRB CDR3s that CXCR3-positive naive cells carried were more hydrophobic than those of CXCR3-negative naive cells. Both naive subsets had comparably high diversity; memory CD8+ cells much lower. The study inferred TCR strength from TRB CDR3 properties and found comparable surface CD5 between naive subsets.

TRB cDNA was prepared as libraries by UMI-labeled 5' RACE. TCRdb reprocessed the 5' RACE reads and keeps a single row for each CDR3 protein, giving no DNA. This sample's table has some 140,000 distinct CDR3 sequences. This CDR3 has 15 amino acids. Germline assignment: CDR1 LGHNA and CDR2 YNFKEQ. With regard to this clonotype: Its specificity is not known.

This TCR came from a human donor in good health. Some clones in this sample may be carry-over from other donors' samples. The chain couples TRBV4-2 to TRBJ2-1; TCRdb's assignment of TRBD1 cannot be checked, as there is no DNA. Source material: naive CXCR3+ CD8+ T cells from blood. Subset here: CD45RO-CCR7+CD27+CD95- naive CD8+ T cells expressing CXCR3 (TNR3+). Here the CDR3 reads CASRAGTGVHNEQFF.